Below, one T cell receptor (beta chain) is given with its context. The same CDR3 arises from other DNA sequences in this sample as well. This specimen comes from a study of blood T cell repertoires in COVID-19. Sequencing was performed with immunoSEQ multiplex PCR; in TCRdb, only in-frame clones are kept and a portion is missing. Of approximately 390,000 clones in the sample, 90% were seen once. The sample taken for sequencing was peripheral blood. The sequence came from a man aged 18 to 35 with active or convalescent COVID-19.

CDR3 sequence reads: CASSLGSLETQYF. As DNA, the CDR3 is TGTGCCAGCAGCTTGGGTAGCCTGGAGACCCAGTACTTC. The chain recombines TRBV7-9 with TRBJ2-5; D is undetermined. The CDR3 has 13 residues. The V and J ends lost 3 bases and 5 bases respectively, with 10 bases between them. The germline CDR1 and CDR2 sequences are SEHNR and FQNEAQ (reference sequence). The complete variable domain, with remaining parts taken from reference TRBV7-9 and TRBJ2-5, reads DTGVSQNPRHKITKRGQNVTFRCDPISEHNRLYWYRQTLGQGPEFLTYFQNEAQLEKSRLLSDRFSAERPKGSFSTLEIQRTEQGDSAMYLCASSLGSLETQYFGPGTRLLVL.